This T cell receptor beta chain was documented in a study of human T cells and chemical hapten exposure. Study information: Minor pooled library volume differences mainly drove per-sample TCR yield variation.

As for time point: patch test 1, 2 weeks after DPC sensitization. Treatment in this sample: therapeutic diphenylcyclopropenone sensitization with weekly scalp DPC. Ten or more counts support this clonotype. TCRdb re-analysed the RACE reads in MiXCR, keeping a single row per CDR3 protein. The data contain 45,000 to 70,000 distinct CDR3 sequences, approximately 9.3% of them singletons. The V and J ends lost 5 bases and 5 bases, in that order; junction bases with no gene match: 8. Germline lookup yields CDR1 SGHVS and CDR2 FNYEAQ. The CDR3 covers 14 residues. The receptor comes from a woman aged 40 to 50 with alopecia areata. Some clones in this sample may be carry-over from other donors' samples. Sequenced material: whole blood, taken in connection with sensitization to the hapten diphenylcyclopropenone (DPC). The J gene is TRBJ1-1, the V gene TRBV7-6, with 7 bases fitting TRBD1. The CDR3 DNA sequence: TGTGCCAGCAGCCTCACGACAGGGAGAACTGAAGCTTTCTTT. Its translation: CASSLTTGRTEAFF.